This TCR beta chain originates from a study of T cells in Graves' hyperthyroidism and ophthalmopathy. RNA transcripts gave rise to amplified TCR beta CDR3 regions. Initially, a first-round RT-PCR of the TCR CDR3 employed the HTBI primer set. Using its own MiXCR run on the multiplex PCR reads, TCRdb lists one record per CDR3 protein. Among approximately 530,000 distinct CDR3 sequences listed, about a sixth were seen once. PBMCs were derived from around 10 ml fresh peripheral blood. The V segment lost 5 bases and the J segment 3 bases; nucleotides outside the gene matches: 1. Germline V gene sequence: CDR1 MDHEN, CDR2 SYDVKM. The CDR3 loop spans 13 amino acids.

The TCR was taken from a young woman with Graves' hyperthyroidism. This chain joins TRBV28 and TRBJ2-7, with 10 bases lining up with TRBD2. The material sequenced was blood. In nucleotides, the CDR3 is TGTGCCAGCAGTGCTAGCGGGAGCTACGAGCAGTACTTC. It is translated as CASSASGSYEQYF.